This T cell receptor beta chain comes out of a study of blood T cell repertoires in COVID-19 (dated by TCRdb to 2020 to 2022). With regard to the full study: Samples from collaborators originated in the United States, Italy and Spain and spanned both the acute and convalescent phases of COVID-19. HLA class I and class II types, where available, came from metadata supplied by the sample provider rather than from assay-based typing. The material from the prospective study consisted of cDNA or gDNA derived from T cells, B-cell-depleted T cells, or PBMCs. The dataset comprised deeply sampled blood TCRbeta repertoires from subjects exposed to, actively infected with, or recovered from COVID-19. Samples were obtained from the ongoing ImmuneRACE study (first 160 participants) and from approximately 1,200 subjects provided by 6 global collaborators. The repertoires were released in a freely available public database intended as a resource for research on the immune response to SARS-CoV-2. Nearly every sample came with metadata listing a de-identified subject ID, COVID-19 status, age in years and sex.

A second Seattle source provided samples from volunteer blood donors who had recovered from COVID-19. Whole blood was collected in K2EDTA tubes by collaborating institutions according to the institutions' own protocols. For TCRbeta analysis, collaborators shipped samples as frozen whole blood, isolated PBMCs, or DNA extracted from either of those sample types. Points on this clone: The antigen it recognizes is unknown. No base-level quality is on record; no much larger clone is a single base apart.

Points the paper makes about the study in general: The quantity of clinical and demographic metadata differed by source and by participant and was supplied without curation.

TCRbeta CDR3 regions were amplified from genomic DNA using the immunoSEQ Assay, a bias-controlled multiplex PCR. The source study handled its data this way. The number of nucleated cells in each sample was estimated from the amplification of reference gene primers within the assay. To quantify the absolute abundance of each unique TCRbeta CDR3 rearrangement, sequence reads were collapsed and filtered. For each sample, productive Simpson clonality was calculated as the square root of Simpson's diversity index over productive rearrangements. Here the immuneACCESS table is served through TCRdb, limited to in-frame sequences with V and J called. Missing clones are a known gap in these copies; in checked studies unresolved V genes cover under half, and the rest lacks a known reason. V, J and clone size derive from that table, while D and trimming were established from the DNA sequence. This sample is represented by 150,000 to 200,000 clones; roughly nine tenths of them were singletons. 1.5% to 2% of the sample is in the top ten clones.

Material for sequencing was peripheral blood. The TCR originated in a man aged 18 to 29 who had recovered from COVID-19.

The DNA sequence is given as TGTGCCAGCAGGGGACAGACTCATTATGGCTACACCTTC. It specifies CASRGQTHYGYTF. The chain uses TRBV6-5 and TRBJ1-2, with TRBD1 matching 7 junction bases. Taken from cysteine to phenylalanine, the CDR3 has 13 residues. Only the CDR3 part of the read is kept: 39 bases, read in frame from the first base. The junction shows trimming of 6 bases on V and 5 bases on J, and the gene matches do not reach 6 bases of it. CDR1 and CDR2, per the germline V gene, are MNHEY and SVGAGI.